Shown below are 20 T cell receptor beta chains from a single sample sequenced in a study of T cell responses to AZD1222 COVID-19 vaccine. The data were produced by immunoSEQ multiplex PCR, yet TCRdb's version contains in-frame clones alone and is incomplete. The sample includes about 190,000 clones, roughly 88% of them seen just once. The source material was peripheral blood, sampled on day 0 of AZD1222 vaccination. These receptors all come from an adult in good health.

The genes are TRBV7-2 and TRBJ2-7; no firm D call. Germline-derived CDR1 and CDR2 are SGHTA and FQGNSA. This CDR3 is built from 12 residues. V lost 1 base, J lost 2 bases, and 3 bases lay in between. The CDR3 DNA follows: TGTGCCAGCAGCTTAGAAGCCTACGAGCAGTACTTC. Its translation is CASSLEAYEQYF.

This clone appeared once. CDR3: CATRWTGVIGSPLHF. CDR3 sequence (DNA): TGTGCCACGAGGTGGACAGGGGTTATCGGTTCACCCCTCCACTTT. The chain joins TRBV3-1 (or the pseudogene TRBV3-2) to TRBJ1-6, with 9 bases that match TRBD1. Germline V gene data show CDR1 as LGHDT and CDR2 as YNNKEL (reference sequence). This CDR3 has 15 amino acids. V was clipped by 10 bases and J by 9 bases; unmatched bases: 13.

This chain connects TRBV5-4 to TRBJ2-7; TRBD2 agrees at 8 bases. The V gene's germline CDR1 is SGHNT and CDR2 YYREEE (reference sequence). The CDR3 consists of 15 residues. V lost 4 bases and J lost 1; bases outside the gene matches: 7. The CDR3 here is CASSPGGSRSYEQYF. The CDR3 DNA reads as TGTGCCAGCAGCCCGGGAGGGTCTAGGTCCTACGAGCAGTACTTC.

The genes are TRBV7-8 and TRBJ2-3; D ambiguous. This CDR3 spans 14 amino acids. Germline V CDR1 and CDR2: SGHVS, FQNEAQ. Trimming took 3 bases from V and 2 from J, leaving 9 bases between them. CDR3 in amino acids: CASSLDGNTDTQYF. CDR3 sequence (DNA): TGTGCCAGCAGCTTGGATGGAAACACAGATACGCAGTATTTT.

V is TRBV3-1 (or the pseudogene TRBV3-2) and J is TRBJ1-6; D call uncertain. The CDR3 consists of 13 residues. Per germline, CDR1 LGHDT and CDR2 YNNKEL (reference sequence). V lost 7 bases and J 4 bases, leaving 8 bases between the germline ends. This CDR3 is CASKARYNSPLHF. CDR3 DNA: TGTGCCAGCAAGGCCAGGTATAATTCACCCCTCCACTTT.

The CDR3 nucleotides read TGTGCCAGCAGCTCCACAGGGCGGCACACTGAAGCTTTCTTT. Its protein product is CASSSTGRHTEAFF. The genes are TRBV7-2 and TRBJ1-1, with D possibly being TRBD1 (6 bases). Trimming stripped 4 bases from V and 3 bases from J, with 12 bases between. The germline V gene has CDR1 SGHTA and CDR2 FQGNSA. The CDR3 covers 14 residues. The variable domain in full, with the rest retrieved from reference TRBV7-2 and TRBJ1-1, is GAGVSQSPSNKVTEKGKDVELRCDPISGHTALYWYRQSLGQGLEFLIYFQGNSAPDKSGLPSDRFSAERTGGSVSTLTIQRTQQEDSAVYLCASSSTGRHTEAFFGQGTRLTVV.

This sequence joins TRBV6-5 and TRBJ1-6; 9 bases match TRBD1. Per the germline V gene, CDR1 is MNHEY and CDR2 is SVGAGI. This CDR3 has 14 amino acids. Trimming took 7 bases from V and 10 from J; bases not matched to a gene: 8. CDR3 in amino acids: CASNIRDRDSPLHF. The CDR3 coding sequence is TGTGCCAGCAATATTCGGGACAGGGACTCACCCCTCCACTTT.

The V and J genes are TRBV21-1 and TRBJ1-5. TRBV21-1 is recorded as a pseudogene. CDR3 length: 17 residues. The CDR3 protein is CASSTGLEGKGNQPQHF. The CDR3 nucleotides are TGTGCCAGCAGCACGGGGCTTGAGGGGAAAGGCAATCAGCCCCAGCATTTT.

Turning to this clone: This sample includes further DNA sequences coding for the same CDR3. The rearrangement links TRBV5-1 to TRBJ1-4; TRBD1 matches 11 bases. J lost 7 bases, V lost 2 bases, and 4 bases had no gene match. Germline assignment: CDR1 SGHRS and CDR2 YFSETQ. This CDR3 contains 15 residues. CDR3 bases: TGCGCCAGCAGCTTAGCCGGGACAGGGGGTGAAAAACTGTTTTTT. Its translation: CASSLAGTGGEKLFF.

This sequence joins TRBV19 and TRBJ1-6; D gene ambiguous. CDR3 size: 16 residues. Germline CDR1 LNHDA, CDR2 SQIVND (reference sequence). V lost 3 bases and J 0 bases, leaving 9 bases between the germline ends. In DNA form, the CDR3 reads TGTGCCAGTAGTATTTATGGGAGCTCCTATAATTCACCCCTCCACTTT. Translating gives CASSIYGSSYNSPLHF.

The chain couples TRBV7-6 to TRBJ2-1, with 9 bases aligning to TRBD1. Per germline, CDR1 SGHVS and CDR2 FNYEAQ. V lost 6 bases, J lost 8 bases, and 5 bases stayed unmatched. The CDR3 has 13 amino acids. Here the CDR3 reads CASSNRGRDEQFF. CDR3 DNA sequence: TGTGCCAGCAGTAACAGGGGGCGAGATGAGCAGTTCTTC. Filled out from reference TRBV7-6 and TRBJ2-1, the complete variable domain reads GAGVSQSPRYKVTKRGQDVALRCDPISGHVSLYWYRQALGQGPEFLTYFNYEAQQDKSGLPNDRFSAERPEGSISTLTIQRTEQRDSAMYRCASSNRGRDEQFFGPGTRLTVL.

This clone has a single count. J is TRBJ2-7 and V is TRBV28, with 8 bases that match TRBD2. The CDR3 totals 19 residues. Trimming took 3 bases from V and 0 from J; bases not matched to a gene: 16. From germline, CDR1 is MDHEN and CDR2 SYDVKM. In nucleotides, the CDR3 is TGTGCCAGCAGTTTTGGTCTAGCGGGTGGGTGGCGAAGCTCCTACGAGCAGTACTTC. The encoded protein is CASSFGLAGGWRSSYEQYF.

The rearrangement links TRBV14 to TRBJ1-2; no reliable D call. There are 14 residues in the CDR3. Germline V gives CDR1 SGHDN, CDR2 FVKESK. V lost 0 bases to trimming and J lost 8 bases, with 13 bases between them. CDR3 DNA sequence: TGTGCCAGCAGCCAAGATTTCCCTTTTTGGGGCTACACCTTC. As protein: CASSQDFPFWGYTF. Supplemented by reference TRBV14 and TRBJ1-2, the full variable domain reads EAGVTQFPSHSVIEKGQTVTLRCDPISGHDNLYWYRRVMGKEIKFLLHFVKESKQDESGMPNNRFLAERTGGTYSTLKVQPAELEDSGVYFCASSQDFPFWGYTFGSGTRLTVV.

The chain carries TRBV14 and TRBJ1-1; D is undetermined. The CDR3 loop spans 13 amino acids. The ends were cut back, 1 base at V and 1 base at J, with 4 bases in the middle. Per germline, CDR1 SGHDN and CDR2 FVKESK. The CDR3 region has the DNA TGTGCCAGCAGCCAAGGGGGGAACACTGAAGCTTTCTTT. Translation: CASSQGGNTEAFF. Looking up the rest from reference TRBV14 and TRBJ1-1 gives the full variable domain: EAGVTQFPSHSVIEKGQTVTLRCDPISGHDNLYWYRRVMGKEIKFLLHFVKESKQDESGMPNNRFLAERTGGTYSTLKVQPAELEDSGVYFCASSQGGNTEAFFGQGTRLTVV.

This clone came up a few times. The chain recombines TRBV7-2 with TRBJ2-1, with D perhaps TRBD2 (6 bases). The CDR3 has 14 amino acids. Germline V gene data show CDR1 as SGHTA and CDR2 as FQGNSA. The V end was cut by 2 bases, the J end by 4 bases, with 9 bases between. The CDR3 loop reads CASSLIAVYNEQFF. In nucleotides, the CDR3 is TGTGCCAGCAGCTTAATAGCGGTTTACAATGAGCAGTTCTTC.

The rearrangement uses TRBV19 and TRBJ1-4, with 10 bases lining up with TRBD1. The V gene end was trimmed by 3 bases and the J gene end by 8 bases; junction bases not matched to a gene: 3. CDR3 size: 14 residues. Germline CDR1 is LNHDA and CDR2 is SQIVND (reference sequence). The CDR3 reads CASSMWDRGEKLFF. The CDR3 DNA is TGTGCCAGTAGTATGTGGGACAGGGGAGAAAAACTGTTTTTT.

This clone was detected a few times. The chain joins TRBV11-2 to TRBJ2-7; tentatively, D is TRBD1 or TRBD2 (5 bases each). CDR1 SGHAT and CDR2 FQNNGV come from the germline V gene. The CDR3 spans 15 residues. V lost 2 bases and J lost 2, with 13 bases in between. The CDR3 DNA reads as TGTGCCAGCAGCTTATCTGAATTGGGGGCCTACGAGCAGTACTTC. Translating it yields CASSLSELGAYEQYF.

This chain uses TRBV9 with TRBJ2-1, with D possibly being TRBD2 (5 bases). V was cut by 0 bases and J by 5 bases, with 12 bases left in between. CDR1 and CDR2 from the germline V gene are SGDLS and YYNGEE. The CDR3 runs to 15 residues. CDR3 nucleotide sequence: TGTGCCAGCAGCGTAGGGGCTAGCTTCCACAATGAGCAGTTCTTC. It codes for CASSVGASFHNEQFF.

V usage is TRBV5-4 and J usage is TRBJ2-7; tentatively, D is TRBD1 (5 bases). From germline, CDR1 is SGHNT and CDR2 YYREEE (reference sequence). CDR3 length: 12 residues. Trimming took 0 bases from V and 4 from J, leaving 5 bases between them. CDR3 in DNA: TGTGCCAGCAGCTTGGAGGGGTACGAGCAGTACTTC. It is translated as CASSLEGYEQYF.

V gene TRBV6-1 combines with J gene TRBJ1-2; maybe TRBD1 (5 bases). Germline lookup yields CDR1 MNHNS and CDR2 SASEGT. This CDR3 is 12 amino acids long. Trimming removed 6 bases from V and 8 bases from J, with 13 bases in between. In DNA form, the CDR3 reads TGTGCCAGCAGCTCTACAGGCACAGGCTACACCTTC. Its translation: CASSSTGTGYTF.